Listed below are T cell receptor beta chains from one sample, sequenced in a study of blood T cell repertoires in COVID-19. The assay was immunoSEQ multiplex PCR, and TCRdb's table has in-frame clones only and misses some. The data hold fewer than 150,000 clones, with 88% observed a single time. Material for sequencing was peripheral blood. The source is a woman between 70 and 85 years old who had recovered from COVID-19. CDR3s include the opening cysteine and the closing phenylalanine or tryptophan. A D gene is named only where the DNA matches it firmly. The listing skips clone size in some rows; elsewhere it reads once, few, many or a size class.

NA,NA,TRBV10-3,TRBJ2-1,TGTGCCATCAGTGAGGCGGGGAGCTCCTACAATGAGCAGTTCTTC,CAISEAGSSYNEQFF
TRBD2,NA,TRBV4-3,TRBJ2-2,TGCGCCAGCAGCCAGTCGGGACTAAGTGACGGGGAGCTGTTTTTT,CASSQSGLSDGELFF
TRBD2,NA,TRBV7-9,TRBJ2-1,TGTGCCAGCAGCTCTGCTAGCGGGAGGGCCCACAATGAGCAGTTCTTC,CASSSASGRAHNEQFF
NA,NA,TRBV7-2,TRBJ2-5,TGTGCCAGCAGCTTATTTCGTCTGGAGACCCAGTACTTC,CASSLFRLETQYF
TRBD2,NA,TRBV30,TRBJ2-4,TGTGCCTGGCGACTGGGGGGGGGAAACATTCAGTACTTC,CAWRLGGGNIQYF
NA,NA,TRBV16,TRBJ2-2,TGTGCCAGCAGCCAAATAGTAGCGGGGGAGCTGTTTTTT,CASSQIVAGELFF
TRBD1,NA,TRBV18,TRBJ1-3,TGTGCCAGCTCAAAGGACAGGGTTGGAAACACCATATATTTT,CASSKDRVGNTIYF
NA,once,TRBV27,TRBJ2-3,TGTGCCAGCTGGACTCGGCGCGCGACAGATACGCAGTATTTT,CASWTRRATDTQYF
NA,once,TRBV6-2/TRBV6-3,TRBJ1-4,TGTGCCAGCAGTTTACTTGGAACTAATGAAAAACTGTTTTTT,CASSLLGTNEKLFF
NA,NA,TRBV28,TRBJ1-3,TGTGCCAGCAGTTTACCATGGGGGGAAGGCTCTGGAAACACCATATATTTT,CASSLPWGEGSGNTIYF
TRBD1,NA,TRBV6-5,TRBJ1-2,TGTGCCAGCAGTTACTCGCGGGCAGGGGGTCTCCTCACCTTC,CASSYSRAGGLLTF
NA,few,TRBV4-2,TRBJ2-3,TGTGCCAGCAGCCCACGTGGGGGGTTTGGAGATACGCAGTATTTT,CASSPRGGFGDTQYF
NA,NA,TRBV2,TRBJ2-7,TGTGCCAGCAGTGCCGGCTGGGGCCGCGACGAGCAGTACTTC,CASSAGWGRDEQYF
TRBD1,NA,TRBV7-3,TRBJ1-2,TGTGCCAGCAGCAATTTAGGGACAGCGCCCTTTTATGGCTACACCTTC,CASSNLGTAPFYGYTF
TRBD1,NA,TRBV30,TRBJ2-2,TGTGCCTGGAAAAGGGGGCAGAACACCGGGGAGCTGTTTTTT,CAWKRGQNTGELFF
TRBD1,few,TRBV28,TRBJ1-5,TGTGCCAGCAGTCCCTCCCCGCGGGACAGGGGAAGTCAGCCCCAGCATTTT,CASSPSPRDRGSQPQHF
NA,NA,TRBV4-2,TRBJ2-1,TGTGCCAGCAGCCAAGGGGAGCTAGCTAGCGAGCAGTTCTTC,CASSQGELASEQFF
TRBD1,NA,TRBV9,TRBJ2-5,TGTGCCAGCAGCGTATCGGCAGGGGGCAGTGGCCAAGAGACCCAGTACTTC,CASSVSAGGSGQETQYF
TRBD2,few,TRBV11-2,TRBJ2-2,TGTGCCAGCAGCTCACTCGGGGGGGCCACCGGGGAGCTGTTTTTT,CASSSLGGATGELFF
NA,NA,TRBV12-5,TRBJ1-5,TGTGCTAGTGGCCCGGGGGGCGCAAATCAGCCCCAGCATTTT,CASGPGGANQPQHF
TRBD1,few,TRBV7-8,TRBJ1-3,TGTGCCAGCAGCTTGGGGGGACAGGGGGCGAGAAACACCATATATTTT,CASSLGGQGARNTIYF
TRBD2,NA,TRBV7-6,TRBJ2-7,TGTGCCAGCAGCTTAGGCCCCGGGACTAGCGGGAGAAACTACGAGCAGTACTTC,CASSLGPGTSGRNYEQYF
TRBD2,NA,TRBV7-9,TRBJ2-5,TGTGCCAGCAGCTCGACCGACCCGCTAGCGGCAACCCAAGAGACCCAGTACTTC,CASSSTDPLAATQETQYF
TRBD1,NA,TRBV30,TRBJ1-4,TGTGCCTGGAGTGGGGACAGGGTGGCAACTAATGAAAAACTGTTTTTT,CAWSGDRVATNEKLFF